The 16 T cell receptor beta chains below all came from one sample that was sequenced in a study of STAT5B mutations in CD4+ large granular lymphocyte leukemia. TCRdb's table, derived via immunoSEQ multiplex PCR, lists solely in-frame clones and lacks some. Of some 40,000 clones in the sample, approximately 80% were seen once. Sequencing was performed on CD4+ T cells from blood buffy coats. The origin of the receptors is a human donor in good health.

The chain uses TRBV30 and TRBJ2-3, with 8 bases matching TRBD2. This CDR3 comprises 15 residues. With 1 base clipped from V and 5 bases from J, the junction kept 8 bases outside the gene matches. The germline CDR1 and CDR2 sequences are GTSNPN and SVGIG (reference sequence). The CDR3 DNA sequence: TGTGCCTGGAGTGGGGTAGCGGGGTGGAAAGATACGCAGTATTTT. Amino acids: CAWSGVAGWKDTQYF. The variable domain in full, with the rest retrieved from reference TRBV30 and TRBJ2-3, is SQTIHQWPATLVQPVGSPLSLECTVEGTSNPNLYWYRQAAGRGLQLLFYSVGIGQISSEVPQNLSASRPQDRQFILSSKKLLLSDSGFYLCAWSGVAGWKDTQYFGPGTRLTVL.

CDR3 sequence: CASSSQREGEYSYNEQFF. As DNA, the CDR3 is TGTGCCAGCAGCTCCCAGCGGGAGGGGGAATACTCCTACAATGAGCAGTTCTTC. The genes are TRBV13 and TRBJ2-1; 10 nucleotides align to TRBD2. The CDR3 has 18 amino acids. Germline assignment: CDR1 PRHDT and CDR2 FYEKMQ (reference sequence). V trimming: 4 bases; J trimming: 0 bases; junction bases outside the gene matches: 9. Combining the CDR3 with reference TRBV13 and TRBJ2-1 gives the whole variable domain AAGVIQSPRHLIKEKRETATLKCYPIPRHDTVYWYQQGPGQDPQFLISFYEKMQSDKGSIPDRFSAQQFSDYHSELNMSSLELGDSALYFCASSSQREGEYSYNEQFFGPGTRLTVL.

This clone has just a few counts. V and J are TRBV18 and TRBJ1-1; D ambiguous. Trimming shortened V by 3 bases and J by 0 bases, and 5 bases separated the two germline ends. The germline V gene has CDR1 KGHSH and CDR2 LQKENI. The CDR3 length is 13 residues. CDR3 coding DNA: TGTGCCAGCTCACCGTCCATGAACACTGAAGCTTTCTTT. Residues: CASSPSMNTEAFF.

The CDR3: CASSQDSAGVTGELFF. DNA of the CDR3: TGCGCCAGCAGCCAAGATTCAGCGGGAGTGACCGGGGAGCTGTTTTTT. The chain employs TRBV4-3 and TRBJ2-2, with 8 nucleotides matching TRBD2. The CDR3 length is 16 residues. V was pared by 0 bases and J by 5 bases, with 5 bases of the junction left unmatched. From germline, CDR1 is LGHNA and CDR2 YSLEER.

This clone has only a few counts. This chain joins TRBV2 and TRBJ1-2; 7 nucleotides line up with TRBD1. V was clipped by 5 bases and J by 7 bases; unmatched bases: 4. Germline CDR1 SNHLY, CDR2 FYNNEI. This CDR3 has 12 residues. This CDR3 is CASSPGGSGYTF. CDR3 coding DNA: TGTGCCAGCAGTCCAGGGGGTAGTGGCTACACCTTC.

The J gene is TRBJ2-5, the V gene TRBV4-3; D tentatively fits TRBD1 or TRBD2 (6 bases each). The germline gives CDR1 LGHNA, CDR2 YSLEER. This CDR3 is 14 amino acids long. Trimming took 1 base from V and 6 from J, leaving 12 bases between them. The CDR3 DNA is TGCGCCAGCAGCCAAGGTCGGGGGCTGAAGACCCAGTACTTC. Encoded protein: CASSQGRGLKTQYF.

This chain joins TRBV18 and TRBJ1-1; possibly TRBD1 for D (5 bases). The CDR3 totals 15 residues. V lost 3 bases, J lost 0 bases, and 11 bases lay in between. Germline V gene sequence: CDR1 KGHSH, CDR2 LQKENI. The CDR3 bases are TGTGCCAGCTCACCGGAGGGGTCTATGAACACTGAAGCTTTCTTT. Its protein product is CASSPEGSMNTEAFF.

V is TRBV9 and J is TRBJ2-3; unclear D gene. There are 14 residues in the CDR3. Germline V CDR1 and CDR2: SGDLS, YYNGEE. The ends were cut back, 0 bases at V and 3 bases at J, with 8 bases in the middle. CDR3 protein: CASSVGPETDTQYF. For the CDR3, the DNA is TGTGCCAGCAGCGTAGGTCCTGAAACAGATACGCAGTATTTT. Looking up the rest from reference TRBV9 and TRBJ2-3 gives the full variable domain: DSGVTQTPKHLITATGQRVTLRCSPRSGDLSVYWYQQSLDQGLQFLIQYYNGEERAKGNILERFSAQQFPDLHSELNLSSLELGDSALYFCASSVGPETDTQYFGPGTRLTVL.

This chain uses TRBV18 with TRBJ1-1; D remains ambiguous. Germline loops: CDR1 KGHSH, CDR2 LQKENI. Trimming cost V 2 bases and J 1 base, with 8 bases left between them. The CDR3 extends over 14 amino acids. CDR3 in DNA: TGTGCCAGCTCACCAAAGGAGCAGAACACTGAAGCTTTCTTT. It translates to CASSPKEQNTEAFF. Variable domain in full (rest from reference TRBV18 and TRBJ1-1): NAGVMQNPRHLVRRRGQEARLRCSPMKGHSHVYWYRQLPEEGLKFMVYLQKENIIDESGMPKERFSAEFPKEGPSILRIQQVVRGDSAAYFCASSPKEQNTEAFFGQGTRLTVV.

V is TRBV7-2 and J is TRBJ1-2, with a tentative D call TRBD1 (6 bases). The V gene lost 1 base and the J gene lost 7 bases, with 19 bases spanning the gap. The CDR3 is 16 residues long. CDR1 is SGHTA, CDR2 FQGNSA, per germline. CDR3: CASSLGPQGYEGGYTF. In nucleotides, the CDR3 is TGTGCCAGCAGCTTAGGGCCCCAGGGGTACGAGGGTGGCTACACCTTC.

The V call is TRBV5-4, the J call TRBJ2-3, with D unresolved. CDR3 length: 17 amino acids. V lost 0 bases to trimming and J lost 0 bases, with 14 bases between them. Germline V CDR1 and CDR2: SGHNT, YYREEE (reference sequence). The CDR3 protein is CASSLGGPASSTDTQYF. CDR3 DNA sequence: TGTGCCAGCAGCTTGGGTGGCCCGGCATCTAGCACAGATACGCAGTATTTT.

This chain joins TRBV20-1 and TRBJ2-7; D remains ambiguous. CDR1 is DFQATT, CDR2 SNEGSKA, per germline (reference sequence). Trimming removed 6 bases at V and 2 bases at J, with 5 bases between. The CDR3 is made up of 10 amino acids. CDR3 loop: CSAKTYEQYF. The DNA for the CDR3 is TGCAGTGCAAAGACCTACGAGCAGTACTTC.

The gene calls are TRBV11-1 and TRBJ1-6; no clear D. The ends were cut back, 1 base at V and 7 bases at J, with 8 bases in the middle. The length of the CDR3 is 14 residues. Per germline, CDR1 SGHAT and CDR2 FQDESV (reference sequence). The CDR3 nucleotides are TGTGCCAGCAGCTTAGTTGCCCAGAATTCACCCCTCCACTTT. This gives the protein CASSLVAQNSPLHF.

This clone was found a few times. This chain joins TRBV4-2 and TRBJ1-6; 7 nucleotides line up with TRBD1. CDR1 and CDR2 (germline): LGHNA, YNFKEQ. The trim removed 1 base at V and 0 bases at J, leaving 15 bases unmatched. This CDR3 has 21 residues. This CDR3 reads CASSQVPPGTELSSYNSPLHF. As DNA, the CDR3 is TGTGCCAGCAGCCAAGTCCCCCCCGGGACAGAGTTAAGCTCCTATAATTCACCCCTCCACTTT.

This clone came up a few times. The chain carries TRBV10-1 and TRBJ2-7; D perhaps matches TRBD1 (6 bases). Germline values: CDR1 WNHNN, CDR2 SYGVQD (reference sequence). This CDR3 is built from 13 residues. With 7 bases removed from V and 6 bases from J, the gap between germline ends came to 16 bases. Written as DNA, the CDR3 is TGCGCCAGCACTCCCCCAAGAGGGGGCGAGCAGTACTTC. It yields the protein CASTPPRGGEQYF.

V and J are TRBV7-8 and TRBJ2-1; 8 bases are a match to TRBD2. The junction had 7 bases not matched to a gene; V was cut back by 4 bases and J by 8 bases. Germline CDR1 SGHVS, CDR2 FQNEAQ. The CDR3 covers 14 residues. CDR3: CASSSRGGGDEQFF. The CDR3 DNA reads TGTGCCAGCAGCTCACGGGGGGGCGGGGATGAGCAGTTCTTC.